Listed below are T cell receptor beta chains from one sample, sequenced in a study of regulatory T cells in long-lasting Graves disease. One entry per CDR3 protein, called by TCRdb with MiXCR from the multiplex PCR reads. The table shows around 480,000 distinct CDR3 sequences, with about 16% occurring only once. Another study also made use of these data, one on T cells in Graves' hyperthyroidism and ophthalmopathy.

The sample was peripheral blood mononuclear cells (PBMCs), taken at new diagnosis, from a patient treated with antithyroid drugs. Receptors were obtained from a woman aged 40 to 65 with Graves disease. Both conserved end residues are trimmed from each CDR3.

TRBJ2-7 | TRBV12-3/TRBV12-4 | ASSLGHYYEQY
. | TRBV2 | ASSKQENQETQY
TRBJ2-7 | TRBV2 | ASSGRIGQRGGEQY
TRBJ2-5 | TRBV5-1 | ASSLVPNPQETQY
TRBJ2-1 | TRBV12-3/TRBV12-4 | ASSPSRRGLNNEQF
TRBJ2-7 | TRBV6-5 | ASSSRGSSYEQY
TRBJ1-2 | TRBV29-1 | SVGVGGNYGYT
TRBJ1-2 | TRBV18 | ASSQGQGPNYGYT
TRBJ1-1 | TRBV3-1 | ASSLAGEAF
TRBJ2-1 | TRBV5-1 | ASSLQGTGYNEQF
TRBJ2-7 | TRBV6-1 | ASMPTGPSGEQY
TRBJ1-5 | TRBV19 | ASSGGPGLAQH
TRBJ1-5 | TRBV6-1 | ASSGPLLDSNQPQH
TRBJ1-5 | TRBV6-1 | ASSAGWWQPQH
TRBJ1-6 | TRBV20-1 | SAGRGGSLYNSPLH
TRBJ2-5 | TRBV20-1 | SARERTSGDIQY
TRBJ1-5 | TRBV19 | ASRGTGSILYSNQPQH
TRBJ1-2 | TRBV2 | ASGQFNYGYT
TRBJ2-7 | TRBV29-1 | SVEGRSGTWQY
TRBJ1-2 | TRBV27 | ASSLGPPANYGYT
TRBJ1-4 | TRBV10-3 | AITTDRLPPGEKLF
TRBJ1-2 | TRBV29-1 | SVVWPRRDYGYT
TRBJ1-2 | TRBV3-1 | ASSQGTVANYGYT
TRBJ1-3 | TRBV5-1 | ASSLGPESSGNTIY
TRBJ2-2 | TRBV20-1 | SARFGGRDTGELF
TRBJ2-3 | TRBV20-1 | SAPILAGGRTDTQY
TRBJ2-5 | TRBV7-6 | ASSLVLDLVETQY
TRBJ1-5 | TRBV5-6 | ASSLFETVSNQPQH
TRBJ1-1 | TRBV5-5 | ASSLRGTDQNTEAF
TRBJ2-5 | TRBV20-1 | SVDRPLVETQY
TRBJ2-2 | TRBV5-1 | ASSLVTTNTGELF
TRBJ1-5 | TRBV6-2/TRBV6-3 | ASSIQGNQPQH
TRBJ1-5 | TRBV6-9 | ASSYHSPGNQPQH
TRBJ1-1 | TRBV7-2 | ASSFLIGTEAV
TRBJ2-3 | TRBV28 | ASSLQGGASTDTQY
TRBJ1-5 | TRBV20-1 | SATDGINQPQH
TRBJ2-1 | TRBV5-1 | ASSLYTNEQF
TRBJ1-4 | TRBV11-3 | ASSCRAQGAECNEKLF
TRBJ2-5 | TRBV24-1 | TTSASGRETQY
TRBJ2-7 | TRBV29-1 | SVEAQGASYEQY